This T cell receptor (beta chain) was recovered during a study of response to subunit inactivated influenza vaccine. Findings of the study overall: The authors suggested that every seasonal influenza vaccination recruits few new T cells.

Germline V gene sequence: CDR1 MNHEY, CDR2 SMNVEV (reference sequence). The V and J ends lost 5 bases and 3 bases, in that order; junction bases with no gene match: 6. The CDR3 totals 15 residues. Note on this clonotype: Its antigen is undetermined.

TCRdb re-called the RT-PCR reads with MiXCR, one entry per CDR3 protein. The sample carries about 150,000 distinct CDR3 sequences, around 10% recorded once. This TCR came from a man between 50 and 75 years old who received an inactivated influenza vaccine. The rearrangement links TRBV27 to TRBJ2-1, with 8 bases lining up with TRBD2. The input for sequencing was CD8+ T cells sorted from PBMCs, taken less than 30 months after vaccination. The CDR3 bases are TGTGCCAGCAGTGTTTCGGGGGGGAACTACAATGAGCAGTTCTTC. It yields the protein CASSVSGGNYNEQFF.